The entry below describes one T cell receptor (beta chain). The entry originates in a study of blood T cell repertoires in COVID-19. Study-level background: Nucleic acid was either cDNA or gDNA, and it came from T cells, B-cell-depleted T cells, or PBMCs.

Original analysis: The assay estimated nucleated cells by amplifying reference gene primers. Method: immunoSEQ multiplex PCR; TCRdb's copy keeps in-frame clones and lacks some. Clone size and the V and J calls come from that table; the DNA yielded D and trimming. The table lists 250,000 to 300,000 clones, approximately 77% of them singletons. V shed 0 bases, J shed 5 bases, and the junction held 2 bases outside the gene matches. The CDR3 covers 14 residues. Per the germline V gene, CDR1 is SEHNR and CDR2 is FQNEAQ (reference sequence). The rearrangement joins TRBV7-9 to TRBJ1-2, with 8 bases lining up with TRBD1. This receptor was taken from a woman younger than 30 with acute or convalescent COVID-19. Sequencing was performed on peripheral blood. The CDR3 sequence is CASSLAHRGYGYTF. Written as DNA, the CDR3 is TGTGCCAGCAGCTTAGCGCACAGGGGGTATGGCTACACCTTC.